Reported below is one T cell receptor beta chain. This sample includes further DNA sequences coding for the same CDR3. Germline values: CDR1 SGHDT, CDR2 YYEEEE. V lost 0 bases and J lost 1, with 10 bases in between. The length of the CDR3 is 15 residues. TCRdb's copy holds only in-frame clones and misses some; the assay was immunoSEQ multiplex PCR. The sample shows millions of clones, 90% to 95% of them seen only once. Nashville, Tennessee was home to all donors, who were Caucasian adults. This sample is part of a study of shared clonotypes between healthy human individuals. This rearrangement joins TRBV5-6 to TRBJ1-1; tentative D call: TRBD1 (5 bases). The clonotype comes from a man aged 18-30 years in good health. Some clones in this sample may be carry-over from other donors' samples. Sequencing used naive CD4+ T cells from PBMCs. Subset reported: CD45RA+ positively selected. CDR3: CASSLAGTGNTEAFF. The CDR3 nucleotides are TGTGCCAGCAGCTTGGCCGGGACCGGGAACACTGAAGCTTTCTTT.